What follows describes a single T cell receptor (beta chain). Its antigen is not identified. The V gene's germline CDR1 is WSHSY and CDR2 SAAADI. The CDR3 is 13 amino acids. Trimming took 6 bases from V and 5 from J, leaving 14 bases between them. This entry belongs to a study of T cells in Graves' hyperthyroidism and ophthalmopathy. Amplification of TCR beta CDR3 regions used RNA as the template. First-round RT-PCR of the TCR CDR3 relied on the HTBI primer set. TCRdb called the multiplex PCR reads again in MiXCR, with one record for every CDR3 protein. The sample has around 450,000 distinct CDR3 sequences; around a sixth are singletons. Broader study findings: Ophthalmopathy was identified by the model a median 6.5 months ahead of onset.

Graves' hyperthyroidism is called stable when ophthalmopathy does not progress within 18 months. Patients aged 18 to 65 had newly diagnosed hyperthyroidism that had lasted under 2 months. PBMCs stemmed from 10 ml fresh peripheral blood. The sequence came from a woman between 18 and 29 years old with Graves' hyperthyroidism. Sequenced: blood. The V gene is TRBV10-2, the J gene TRBJ2-7; D perhaps matches TRBD1 (6 bases). The CDR3 nucleotides are TGCGCCAGCAGACCTGGACAGTGGGACGAGCAGTACTTC. Encoded protein: CASRPGQWDEQYF.